Listed here are 5 T cell receptor beta chains from one sample, sequenced in a study of shared T cell receptors in the human thymus. Data came from immunoSEQ multiplex PCR; TCRdb stores just in-frame clones and leaves some out. The table shows 700,000 or so clones, with 80% to 90% occurring only once. These data are also associated with another study on human thymus T cells.

Sequenced: thymocytes. Receptor source: a girl under three years old with a congenital heart defect.

This clone was observed once. J is TRBJ1-1 and V is TRBV6-1; a possible D gene is TRBD1 (5 bases). Per the germline V gene, CDR1 is MNHNS and CDR2 is SASEGT. V was clipped by 5 bases and J by 9 bases, with 13 bases between them. The CDR3 spans 12 residues. The CDR3 coding sequence is TGTGCCAGCAGTCCCAGGGTACTCCAAGCTTTCTTT. Translated, it gives CASSPRVLQAFF.

The chain has TRBV19 and TRBJ2-7, with 7 bases that match TRBD1. The V gene end was trimmed by 4 bases and the J gene end by 3 bases; junction bases not matched to a gene: 15. CDR1 and CDR2 from the germline V gene are LNHDA and SQIVND (reference sequence). The CDR3 spans 17 residues. CDR3 nucleotide sequence: TGTGCCAGTAGTACTTCCGGGGACAGTCCCCGGGGCTACGAGCAGTACTTC. Protein product: CASSTSGDSPRGYEQYF.

The genes are TRBV5-1 and TRBJ2-3, with TRBD2 identical over 12 bases. This CDR3 has 17 amino acids. V lost 2 bases, J lost 2 bases, and 6 bases stayed unmatched. CDR1 and CDR2 from the germline V gene are SGHRS and YFSETQ. The CDR3 DNA reads TGCGCCAGCAGCTTTACTAGCGGGGGGCACTCCACAGATACGCAGTATTTT. It encodes CASSFTSGGHSTDTQYF.

This chain links TRBV6-5 with TRBJ1-1; D is unclear. Trimming removed 6 bases from V and 0 bases from J, with 11 bases in between. The CDR3 runs 14 residues. From germline, CDR1 is MNHEY and CDR2 SVGAGI. CDR3 sequence reads: CASRERYMNTEAFF. The DNA of the CDR3 is TGTGCCAGCAGGGAGAGATACATGAACACTGAAGCTTTCTTT.

The V and J genes are TRBV7-9 and TRBJ2-4, with 9 bases aligning to TRBD1. The germline V gene has CDR1 SEHNR and CDR2 FQNEAQ (reference sequence). The CDR3 has 14 residues. The V and J ends lost 7 bases and 7 bases, in that order; junction bases with no gene match: 8. The CDR3 here is CASNYGTGRNIQYF. CDR3 sequence (DNA): TGTGCCAGCAACTACGGGACAGGGCGTAACATTCAGTACTTC.